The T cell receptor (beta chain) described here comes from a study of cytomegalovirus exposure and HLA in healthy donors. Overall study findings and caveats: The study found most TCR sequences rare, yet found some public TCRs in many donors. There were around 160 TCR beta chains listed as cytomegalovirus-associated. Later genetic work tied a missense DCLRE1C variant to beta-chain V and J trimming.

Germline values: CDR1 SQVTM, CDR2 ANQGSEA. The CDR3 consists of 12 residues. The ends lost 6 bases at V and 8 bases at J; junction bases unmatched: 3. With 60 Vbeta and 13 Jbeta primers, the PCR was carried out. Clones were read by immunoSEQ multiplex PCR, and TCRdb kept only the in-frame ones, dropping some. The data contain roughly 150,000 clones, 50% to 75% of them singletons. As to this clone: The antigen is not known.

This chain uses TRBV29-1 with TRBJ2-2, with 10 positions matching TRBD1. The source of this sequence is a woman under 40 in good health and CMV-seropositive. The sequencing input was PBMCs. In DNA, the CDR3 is TGCAGCGTGACAGGGGGCGCAGGGGAGCTGTTTTTT. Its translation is CSVTGGAGELFF.